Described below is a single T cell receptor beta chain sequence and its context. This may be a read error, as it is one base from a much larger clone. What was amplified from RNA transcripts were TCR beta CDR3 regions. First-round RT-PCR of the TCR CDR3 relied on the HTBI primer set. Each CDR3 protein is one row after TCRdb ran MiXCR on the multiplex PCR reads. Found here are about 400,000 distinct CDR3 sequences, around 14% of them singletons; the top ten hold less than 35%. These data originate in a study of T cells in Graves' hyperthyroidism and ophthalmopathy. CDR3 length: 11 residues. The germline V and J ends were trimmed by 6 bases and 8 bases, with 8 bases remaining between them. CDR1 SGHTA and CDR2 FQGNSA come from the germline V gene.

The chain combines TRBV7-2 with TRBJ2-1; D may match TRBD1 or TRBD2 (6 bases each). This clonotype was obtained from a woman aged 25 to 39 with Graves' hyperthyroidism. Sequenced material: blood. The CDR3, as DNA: TGTGCCAGCAGGGGGGGCCATGAGCAGTTCTTC. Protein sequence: CASRGGHEQFF. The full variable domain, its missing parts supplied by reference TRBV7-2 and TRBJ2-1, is GAGVSQSPSNKVTEKGKDVELRCDPISGHTALYWYRQSLGQGLEFLIYFQGNSAPDKSGLPSDRFSAERTGGSVSTLTIQRTQQEDSAVYLCASRGGHEQFFGPGTRLTVL.